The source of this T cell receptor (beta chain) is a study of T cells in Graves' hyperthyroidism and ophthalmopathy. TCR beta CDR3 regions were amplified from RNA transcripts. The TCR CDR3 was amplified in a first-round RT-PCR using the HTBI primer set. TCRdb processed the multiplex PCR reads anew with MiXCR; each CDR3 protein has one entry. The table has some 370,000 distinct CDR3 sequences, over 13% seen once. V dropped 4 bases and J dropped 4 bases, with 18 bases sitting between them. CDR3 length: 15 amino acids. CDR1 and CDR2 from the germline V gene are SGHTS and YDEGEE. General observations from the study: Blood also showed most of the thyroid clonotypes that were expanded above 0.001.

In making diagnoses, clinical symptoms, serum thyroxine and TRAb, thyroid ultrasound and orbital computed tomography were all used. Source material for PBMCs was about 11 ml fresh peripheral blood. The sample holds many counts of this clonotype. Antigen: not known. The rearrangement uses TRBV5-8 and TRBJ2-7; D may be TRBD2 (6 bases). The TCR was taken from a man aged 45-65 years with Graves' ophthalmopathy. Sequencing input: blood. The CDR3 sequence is CASSPGRTNDYEQYF. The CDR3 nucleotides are TGTGCCAGCAGCCCGGGGAGGACGAACGATTACGAGCAGTACTTC.